This T cell receptor beta chain was identified in a study of blood T cell repertoires in COVID-19. CDR1 is SGHRS, CDR2 YFSETQ, per germline. This CDR3 has 14 residues. V was clipped by 1 base and J by 6 bases, with 14 bases between them. In its sample, this clone was seen once. Some clones are missing from TCRdb's copy, which holds only in-frame ones; the method was immunoSEQ multiplex PCR. The table records 150,000 to 200,000 clones, around nine tenths of them present only once. Sequenced sample: peripheral blood. This sequence was found in a woman in her seventies with COVID-19, enrolled during active disease. This rearrangement joins TRBV5-1 to TRBJ2-7; perhaps TRBD2 as D (6 bases). In nucleotides, the CDR3 is TGCGCCAGCAGCTTGCCGAAGCAGGGAGGCGAGCAGTACTTC. Translating it yields CASSLPKQGGEQYF.